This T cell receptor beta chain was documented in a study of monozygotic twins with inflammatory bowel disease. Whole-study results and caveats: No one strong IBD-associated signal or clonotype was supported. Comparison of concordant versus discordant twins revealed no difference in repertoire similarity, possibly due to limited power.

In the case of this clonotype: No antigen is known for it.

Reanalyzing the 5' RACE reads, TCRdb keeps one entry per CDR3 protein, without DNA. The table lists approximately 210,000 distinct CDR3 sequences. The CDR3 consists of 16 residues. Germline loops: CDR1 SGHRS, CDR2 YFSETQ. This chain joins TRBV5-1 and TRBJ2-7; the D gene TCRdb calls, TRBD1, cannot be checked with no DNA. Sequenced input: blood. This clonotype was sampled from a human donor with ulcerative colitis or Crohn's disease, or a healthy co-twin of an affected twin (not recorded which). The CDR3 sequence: CASSLEDRGPTYEQYF.